This TCR beta chain was identified in a study of Graves' ophthalmopathy and Graves' hyperthyroidism (dated by TCRdb to 2016 to 2019). Some background on the complete study: Hyperthyroidism was defined as stable when no progression to ophthalmopathy occurred within 18 months of follow-up. The study used TCR beta repertoire signatures to distinguish Graves' ophthalmopathy from Graves' hyperthyroidism and to predict progression to ophthalmopathy. In total, 135 blood samples were TCR-sequenced: 40 to 45 ophthalmopathy, over 70 hyperthyroidism and some 17 hyperthyroidism-to-ophthalmopathy patients. To explore V-J signatures that distinguish ophthalmopathy from hyperthyroidism, a discovery set of under 110 patients was enrolled, made up of 43 with ophthalmopathy and under 65 with stable hyperthyroidism. An independent validation cohort was composed of around 19 hyperthyroidism patients and more than 15 patients who later progressed from hyperthyroidism to ophthalmopathy. In more than five hyperthyroidism patients, the T-cell repertoires found in thyroid tissue were compared with those found in blood. After sampling, hyperthyroidism patients received methimazole starting at 30 mg daily, and ophthalmopathy patients received high-dose intravenous methylprednisolone.

Details on this clonotype: Which antigen it targets is not known. There are no base qualities to consult, and no much larger clone falls within one base.

For repertoire sequencing, the TCR beta CDR3 regions were amplified from RNA transcripts. HTBI primers and the Qiagen OneStep RT-PCR kit were used in a first-round RT-PCR, which was followed by a second-round multiplex PCR, size selection and purification. Sequencing of the libraries was carried out on an Illumina HiSeq2000 in paired-end mode with 100 bp reads. Per the original workflow: SOAPnuke was used to process the reads, throwing out any read that had adapters, had uncalled bases, had a mean Phred below 15, or lacked an exact constant-primer or identifier match. COPE v1.2.5 was used to merge high-quality paired reads. Unique nucleotide sequences were defined as clonotypes and aligned to IMGT TRB V, D and J references using MiTCR v1.1. Analysis was restricted to V-J combinations with a frequency above 0.0001, which covered about 99% of repertoires. For each V-J combination, a TCR clonal expansion and chaos score was defined as the ratio of F50 clonal expansion to chaos observed in the TCRdist matrix. Welch's t-statistics and random forest were used to reduce features to about a dozen V-J combinations, which were fed into a naive Bayes classifier. The similarity between thyroid and blood repertoires was quantified using the Morisita-Horn index. TCRdb applied fastp at Q25 and MiXCR to the public reads, then kept only in-frame beta chains. Rows are unified per CDR3 protein, each entry keeping the most common DNA and genes. It is TCRdb's table, rather than the study itself, that gives the V and J calls and clone size. The sample records about 1.1 million distinct CDR3 sequences, roughly two fifths of which are singletons. 11% of the sample belongs to the ten largest clones.

V loses 2 bases at its end and J loses 5 bases; junction bases beyond the gene matches: 4. Looking up the germline V gene yields CDR1 SGHVS and CDR2 FQNEAQ. From its cysteine to its phenylalanine, the CDR3 spans 14 amino acids. CDR3 DNA only is kept here, 42 bases in frame from base 1. Hyperthyroidism patients were newly diagnosed, were aged 18 to 65 years, and had a disease duration under 2 months. Patients with other autoimmune diseases, uncontrolled infections, pregnancy or lactation were excluded. Diagnosis was based on clinical symptoms, serum thyroxine, TRAb, thyroid ultrasound and orbital computed tomography. Trizol reagent was used to extract the total RNA, and its quality was then checked on an Agilent 2100 Bioanalyzer. Summary of the overall study and its limitations: Sample size was not predetermined statistically, and investigators were not blinded to group allocation. Most of the expanded thyroid clonotypes with a frequency above 0.001 were also detected in blood, and it was suggested that the thyroid immune response may be reflected by blood repertoires. In cross-validation, the 13-signature model distinguished ophthalmopathy from stable hyperthyroidism with 85% to 90% sensitivity and nearly 82% specificity, and in the test set the corresponding values were about 80% and 75%. In validation, the model predicted ophthalmopathy progression with over 60% sensitivity and 72.22% specificity; eleven to twelve predicted patients were CT-confirmed with GO in a median of around 6 months.

The sequenced material came from peripheral blood or thyroid tissue (not recorded which). The TCR originated in an adult man with Graves' hyperthyroidism. The chain couples TRBV7-8 to TRBJ2-7, with 9 middle bases fitting TRBD1. DNA sequence: TGTGCCAGCAGCTTATTGACAGGGGGAAACGAGCAGTACTTC. Its product reads: CASSLLTGGNEQYF.